This T cell receptor (beta chain) was captured by sequencing in a study of blood T cell repertoires in COVID-19. Looking at the study overall: Sites across the United States, Italy and Spain contributed samples from acute and convalescent COVID-19. The analysed material was cDNA or gDNA that came from T cells, B-cell-depleted T cells, or PBMCs.

Trimming removed 9 bases from V and 6 bases from J, with 11 bases in between. The V gene's germline CDR1 is WNHNN and CDR2 SYGVQD (reference sequence). The CDR3 runs 12 residues. Authors' analysis steps: Estimated nucleated cell counts came from reference gene primer amplification. Assay: immunoSEQ multiplex PCR; the TCRdb copy retains only in-frame clones and omits some. D and trimming were read from the DNA, whereas the V and J calls and clone size are those reported in that table. The repertoire holds 450,000 to 500,000 clones, with 80% to 90% as singletons. This receptor was obtained from a human donor in a cohort sampled during active COVID-19. Sample: peripheral blood. V gene TRBV10-1 combines with J gene TRBJ1-4, with a weak D call TRBD1 (6 bases). In nucleotides, the CDR3 is TGCGCCAGTACTTACAGGGATGAAAAACTGTTTTTT. Its protein is CASTYRDEKLFF.